This T cell receptor (beta chain) was sequenced in a study of T-cell memory formation after mild COVID-19. General study findings and limits: Still unconfirmed is whether the second-wave clones peaking on day 37 recognized SARS-CoV-2. Within pre-infection memory, some responding clones were found, suggesting cross-reactive memory joined. While clones contracting from day 15 to 85 were balanced between CD4 and CD8, later expanders leaned CD4+.

5'RACE, which relied on constant-segment primers, yielded TCR alpha and TCR beta cDNA libraries carrying sample barcodes and UMIs. TCRdb passed the 5' RACE reads through MiXCR, listing each CDR3 protein once. The table shows about half a million distinct CDR3 sequences, with approximately 18% occurring only once. Of note for this clonotype: Its specificity is not known.

The CDR3 totals 13 residues. Trimming at V came to 5 bases and at J to 9 bases, leaving 6 bases not matched to a gene. Germline-derived CDR1 and CDR2 are SGHTA and FQGTGA. What was sequenced was PBMCs or a T cell subset sorted from them (not recorded which). V is TRBV7-3 and J is TRBJ2-1, with 8 bases fitting TRBD1. This TCR derives from an adult woman who had mild COVID-19 (a few samples of this study predate the infection). Cell type and time point are not known. CDR3: CASSGPGGGEQFF. As DNA, the CDR3 is TGTGCCAGCAGCGGTCCAGGGGGCGGTGAGCAGTTCTTC.